Below are 6 T cell receptor beta chains sequenced from a single sample in a study of blood T cell repertoires in COVID-19. Sequencing was performed with immunoSEQ multiplex PCR; in TCRdb, only in-frame clones are kept and a portion is missing. The sample holds tens of thousands of clones, around four fifths seen once. The sequenced material came from peripheral blood. The receptors come from a man between 60 and 70 years old with active COVID-19.

CDR3 sequence reads: CAWEEYYEQYF. The CDR3 coding sequence is TGTGCCTGGGAAGAGTACTACGAGCAGTACTTC. The gene calls are TRBV30 and TRBJ2-7; no firm D call. The CDR3 extends over 11 amino acids. V lost 5 bases, J lost 3 bases, and 8 bases lay in between. CDR1 is GTSNPN, CDR2 SVGIG, per germline (reference sequence).

This chain uses TRBV24-1 with TRBJ2-5; TRBD1 is a possible D gene (5 bases). V was clipped by 6 bases and J by 0 bases, with 7 bases between them. CDR1 is KGHDR, CDR2 SFDVKD, per germline. The CDR3 is 13 amino acids. Written as DNA, the CDR3 is TGTGCCACCAGTTCAGGGTACCAAGAGACCCAGTACTTC. Its protein is CATSSGYQETQYF.

The chain joins TRBV5-4 to TRBJ2-7; TRBD2 matches 10 bases. This CDR3 comprises 15 residues. With 1 base clipped from V and 2 bases from J, the junction kept 3 bases outside the gene matches. Germline-derived CDR1 and CDR2 are SGHNT and YYREEE (reference sequence). The CDR3 loop is CASSLLAGATYEQYF. The DNA for the CDR3 is TGTGCCAGCAGCTTGCTAGCGGGAGCAACCTACGAGCAGTACTTC.

The chain couples TRBV7-8 to TRBJ2-1; 11 bases are shared with TRBD2. V shed 5 bases, J shed 5 bases, and the junction held 2 bases outside the gene matches. CDR1 and CDR2 (germline): SGHVS, FQNEAQ. This CDR3 has 14 residues. The chain's CDR3 is CASSPGLADNEQFF. For the CDR3, the DNA is TGTGCCAGCAGCCCGGGACTAGCGGACAATGAGCAGTTCTTC.

The chain has TRBV10-3 and TRBJ1-1, with TRBD1 identical over 9 bases. V was clipped by 5 bases and J by 5 bases; unmatched bases: 3. CDR3 length: 13 amino acids. Germline loops: CDR1 ENHRY, CDR2 SYGVKD. The CDR3 is CAISNGQGTEAFF. The CDR3 nucleotides are TGTGCCATCAGTAACGGACAGGGGACTGAAGCTTTCTTT.

The J gene is TRBJ1-1, the V gene TRBV3-1 (or the pseudogene TRBV3-2); 9 nucleotides match TRBD1. After removal of 1 base from V and 7 bases from J, the junction contained 7 bases not matched to a gene. This CDR3 region has 15 residues. Germline CDR1 and CDR2: LGHDT and YNNKEL (reference sequence). The CDR3 DNA reads TGTGCCAGCAGCCAAGTCGACAGGGGGATCGGTGAAGCTTTCTTT. This encodes CASSQVDRGIGEAFF.